A selection of T cell receptor beta chains follows, all from one sample in a study of T-cell reconstitution after alpha-beta-depleted transplantation in children. TCRdb reprocessed the PCR reads via MiXCR and lists one record per CDR3 protein. The sample records 480,000 or so distinct CDR3 sequences, 10% to 13% being singletons. Sequenced here: PBMCs, sampled before TCRalphabeta/CD19-depleted stem cell transplant. The receptor source for this set is a child aged 2 to 15 with inherited bone marrow failure, due to receive a stem cell transplant. The CDR3 runs from the conserved cysteine through the conserved F or W.

len	v_gene	j_gene	CDR3aa
15	TRBV7-8	TRBJ2-5	CASSSRQTYQETQYF
15	TRBV15	TRBJ1-4	CATSREDRGAEKLFF
16	TRBV7-2	TRBJ1-5	CASSSMQVNSNQPQHF
17	TRBV6-2/TRBV6-3	TRBJ2-1	CASSYLASSRGANEQFF
13	TRBV7-2	TRBJ1-1	CASSLATGSEAFF
16	TRBV6-5	TRBJ1-2	CASSYSEGSANYGYTF
14	TRBV5-1	TRBJ2-7	CASSLTESAYEQYF
14	TRBV25-1	TRBJ1-2	CASSENTGGRRYTF
14	TRBV20-1	TRBJ1-6	CSAEPVSYNSPLHF
18	TRBV18	TRBJ2-7	CASSKGTSEPGGFYEQYF
16	TRBV4-3	TRBJ2-3	CASSQDPRTNTDTQYF
13	TRBV7-2	TRBJ2-7	CASSLGAQYEQYF
15	TRBV5-6	TRBJ2-5	CASSLVSESQETQYF
12	TRBV20-1	TRBJ1-2	CRAGGSLYGYTF
15	TRBV15	TRBJ2-1	CATSSWRESYNEQFF
15	TRBV4-1	TRBJ2-7	CASSPAVAGYYEQYF
15	TRBV6-2/TRBV6-3	TRBJ2-7	CASSYSTGDPYEQYF
13	TRBV19	TRBJ1-2	CASSILAHYGYTF
13	TRBV5-5	TRBJ2-1	CASSLGLAGDRFF
14	TRBV28	TRBJ2-3	CASSLSDNTDTQYF
15	TRBV15	TRBJ2-2	CATSPRVANTGELFF
13	TRBV20-1	TRBJ2-3	CSAFQASTDTQYF
14	TRBV27	TRBJ2-7	CASRSYPGNYEQYF
15	TRBV24-1	TRBJ2-5	CATSDLGTGEETQYF
17	TRBV6-2/TRBV6-3	TRBJ2-7	CASSSLFLPQSSYEQYF
12	TRBV28	TRBJ1-2	CATIGQDYGYTF
16	TRBV27	TRBJ2-2	CASRSRPRGTPGPLFF
16	TRBV27	TRBJ2-7	CASSSSAGVFSYEQYF
13	TRBV15	TRBJ1-2	CATSRESGHGYTF
16	TRBV6-5	TRBJ2-5	CASSYSRRTVQETQYF
12	TRBV20-1	TRBJ2-3	CSAMTGTDTQYF
16	TRBV20-1	TRBJ2-1	CSARDETGGRYNEQFF
13	TRBV12-3/TRBV12-4	TRBJ2-3	CASIQLPGDTQYF
16	TRBV27	TRBJ2-5	CASSPRLAGDQETQYF
15	TRBV7-9	TRBJ2-7	CASSFEYGGSYEQYF
15	TRBV7-2	TRBJ2-1	CAVNRGQSSYNEQFF
16	TRBV20-1	TRBJ1-6	CSARRGTLLSNSPLHF
14	TRBV7-8	TRBJ1-2	CASSLAEGFDGYTF